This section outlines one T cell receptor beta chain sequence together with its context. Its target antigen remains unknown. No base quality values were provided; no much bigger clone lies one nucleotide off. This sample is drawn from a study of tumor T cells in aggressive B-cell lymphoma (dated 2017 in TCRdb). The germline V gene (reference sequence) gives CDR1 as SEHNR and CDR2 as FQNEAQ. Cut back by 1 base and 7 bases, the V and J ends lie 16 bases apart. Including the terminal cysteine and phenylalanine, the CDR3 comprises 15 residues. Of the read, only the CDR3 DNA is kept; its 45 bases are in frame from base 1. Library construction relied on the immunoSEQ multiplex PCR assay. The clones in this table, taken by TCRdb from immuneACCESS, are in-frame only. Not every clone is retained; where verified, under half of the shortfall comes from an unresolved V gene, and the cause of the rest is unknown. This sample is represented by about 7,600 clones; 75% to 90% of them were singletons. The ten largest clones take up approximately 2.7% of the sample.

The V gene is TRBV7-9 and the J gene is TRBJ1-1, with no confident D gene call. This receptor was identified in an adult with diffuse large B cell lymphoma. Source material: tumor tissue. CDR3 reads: CASSLGSNEGFEAFF. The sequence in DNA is TGTGCCAGCAGCTTAGGATCTAACGAGGGATTTGAAGCTTTCTTT. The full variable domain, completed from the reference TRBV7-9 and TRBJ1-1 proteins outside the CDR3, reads DTGVSQNPRHKITKRGQNVTFRCDPISEHNRLYWYRQTLGQGPEFLTYFQNEAQLEKSRLLSDRFSAERPKGSFSTLEIQRTEQGDSAMYLCASSLGSNEGFEAFFGQGTRLTVV.